One and the same sample provided the 25 T cell receptor beta chains below, sequenced in a study of beta chain features in type 1 diabetes. Sequenced material consisted of expressed TCRB transcripts (all of the isolated RNA was reverse transcribed). The data were produced by immunoSEQ multiplex PCR, yet TCRdb's version contains in-frame clones alone and is incomplete. The table has under 900,000 clones, roughly 15% seen once. The sample consisted of naive CD4+ T cells from blood. These receptors all come from a woman under 30 in good health.

J is TRBJ1-2 and V is TRBV5-4; 9 bases align to TRBD1. The V gene end was trimmed by 1 base and the J gene end by 2 bases; junction bases not matched to a gene: 6. This CDR3 is 16 amino acids long. Germline loops: CDR1 SGHNT, CDR2 YYREEE (reference sequence). CDR3 region: CASSLLQGAGNYGYTF. Here the CDR3 DNA reads TGTGCCAGCAGCTTGCTACAGGGGGCGGGGAACTATGGCTACACCTTC.

This chain joins TRBV4-3 and TRBJ2-3, with TRBD2 identical over 9 bases. The V gene's germline CDR1 is LGHNA and CDR2 YSLEER. The CDR3 loop spans 15 amino acids. J lost 6 bases, V lost 5 bases, and 9 bases had no gene match. This CDR3 is CASSAGTSFLDTQYF. CDR3 nucleotides: TGCGCCAGCAGCGCCGGGACTAGCTTTTTGGATACGCAGTATTTT.

This clone came up a few times. The chain combines TRBV6-5 with TRBJ1-4, with 8 nucleotides matching TRBD1. Germline-derived CDR1 and CDR2 are MNHEY and SVGAGI. The trim removed 6 bases at V and 6 bases at J, leaving 6 bases unmatched. The CDR3 is 14 residues long. The CDR3 DNA sequence: TGTGCCAGCAGCCGGGACAGGAGGGATGAAAAACTGTTTTTT. Translated, it gives CASSRDRRDEKLFF.

The sample holds a few counts of this clone. This chain links TRBV5-4 with TRBJ2-5; D is unresolved. The CDR3 length is 13 residues. Germline lookup yields CDR1 SGHNT and CDR2 YYREEE (reference sequence). V was cut by 0 bases and J by 1 base, with 4 bases left in between. CDR3 sequence: CASSLGVQETQYF. The CDR3 DNA is TGTGCCAGCAGCTTGGGGGTCCAAGAGACCCAGTACTTC.

This clone has only a few counts. The chain uses TRBV28 and TRBJ1-2, with TRBD1 matching 10 bases. With V trimmed by 4 bases and J by 4 bases, 6 bases remained unmatched. The CDR3 consists of 15 residues. Germline CDR1 is MDHEN and CDR2 is SYDVKM. The CDR3 DNA reads as TGTGCCAGCAGTTCCCCGCGGGACAGGGGCTATGGCTACACCTTC. It codes for CASSSPRDRGYGYTF.

The chain links TRBV7-2 to TRBJ2-3, with D possibly matching TRBD2 (5 bases). V gave up 1 base and J gave up 5 bases, with 13 bases separating them. CDR1 SGHTA and CDR2 FQGNSA come from the germline V gene. The CDR3 has 15 amino acids. The CDR3 bases are TGTGCCAGCAGCTTAGTCATTTTCGGGGTAGATACGCAGTATTTT. It specifies CASSLVIFGVDTQYF. Variable domain in full (rest from reference TRBV7-2 and TRBJ2-3): GAGVSQSPSNKVTEKGKDVELRCDPISGHTALYWYRQSLGQGLEFLIYFQGNSAPDKSGLPSDRFSAERTGGSVSTLTIQRTQQEDSAVYLCASSLVIFGVDTQYFGPGTRLTVL.

The rearrangement links TRBV5-6 to TRBJ2-2; TRBD2 matches at 11 bases. With V trimmed by 6 bases and J by 3 bases, 7 bases remained unmatched. Per germline, CDR1 SGHDT and CDR2 YYEEEE. The CDR3 is 16 residues long. CDR3 nucleotide sequence: TGTGCCAGCACCTGGCTAGCGGGAGGCGACACCGGGGAGCTGTTTTTT. This sequence encodes CASTWLAGGDTGELFF.

This clone was observed a handful of times. J is TRBJ1-5 and V is TRBV5-6; 9 nucleotides match TRBD1. CDR1 is SGHDT, CDR2 YYEEEE, per germline. V shed 4 bases and J 4 bases; nucleotides not matched to a gene: 6. The length of the CDR3 is 15 residues. CDR3 DNA sequence: TGTGCCAGCAGCAGACGGGACAGGGTAAATCAGCCCCAGCATTTT. Translated, it gives CASSRRDRVNQPQHF.

This clone was observed a handful of times. The CDR3 loop is CASSQTVGPPLYEQYF. The CDR3 nucleotides read TGTGCCAGCAGCCAAACAGTCGGACCACCGCTCTACGAGCAGTACTTC. The chain employs TRBV4-2 and TRBJ2-7; D not certain. The V gene lost 2 bases and the J gene lost 3 bases, with 17 bases spanning the gap. Germline assignment: CDR1 LGHNA and CDR2 YNFKEQ. CDR3 length equals 16 residues.

The rearrangement uses TRBV7-9 and TRBJ2-1; TRBD2 agrees at 11 bases. The CDR3 extends over 16 amino acids. Germline CDR1 SEHNR, CDR2 FQNEAQ (reference sequence). V was pared by 5 bases and J by 5 bases, with 8 bases of the junction left unmatched. This CDR3 is CASSPPGTSGHNEQFF. CDR3 DNA sequence: TGTGCCAGCAGCCCCCCCGGGACTAGCGGACACAATGAGCAGTTCTTC.

The V gene is TRBV6-5, the J gene TRBJ2-5, with D maybe TRBD1 (6 bases). The length of the CDR3 is 14 residues. CDR1 MNHEY and CDR2 SVGAGI come from the germline V gene. With 4 bases removed from V and 2 bases from J, the gap between germline ends came to 11 bases. The DNA for the CDR3 is TGTGCCAGCAGTTTTTCGGGACAACAAGAGACCCAGTACTTC. This gives the protein CASSFSGQQETQYF.

The chain joins TRBV19 to TRBJ1-1; 7 bases agree with TRBD1. CDR1 is LNHDA and CDR2 is SQIVND in the germline V gene (reference sequence). This CDR3 contains 17 residues. The J segment lost 5 bases and the V segment lost 8 bases, leaving 20 bases of the junction unmatched. The CDR3 spells CASSPNTLIRGGTEAFF. CDR3 in DNA: TGTGCCAGTTCCCCCAACACCCTGATCAGGGGGGGGACTGAAGCTTTCTTT.

The V and J genes are TRBV28 and TRBJ1-5; D not resolved. Germline loops: CDR1 MDHEN, CDR2 SYDVKM. Trimming cost V 5 bases and J 0 bases, with 8 bases left between them. The CDR3 loop spans 14 amino acids. For the CDR3, the DNA is TGTGCCAGCAGTCGAACATATAGCAATCAGCCCCAGCATTTT. Amino acid sequence: CASSRTYSNQPQHF.

The chain has TRBV6-6 and TRBJ2-5; D is perhaps TRBD1 (5 bases). The CDR3 loop spans 14 amino acids. The V end lost 2 bases, the J end lost 1 base, and 8 bases lay between the germline ends. CDR1 MNHNY and CDR2 SVGAGI come from the germline V gene (reference sequence). The CDR3 sequence is CASSYPTAQETQYF. Written as DNA, the CDR3 is TGTGCCAGCAGTTACCCGACAGCCCAAGAGACCCAGTACTTC.

This rearrangement joins TRBV29-1 to TRBJ1-1; possible D gene TRBD1, 5 bases. V was clipped by 4 bases and J by 1 base, with 13 bases between them. This CDR3 has 14 amino acids. Germline lookup yields CDR1 SQVTM and CDR2 ANQGSEA. In nucleotides, the CDR3 is TGCAGCGTTGCGCGACAGACTTCGAACACTGAAGCTTTCTTT. This sequence encodes CSVARQTSNTEAFF.

As to this clone: Other DNA sequences within the sample encode an identical CDR3. The chain combines TRBV9 with TRBJ2-7, with 7 bases identical to TRBD1. V was clipped by 1 base and J by 2 bases; unmatched bases: 3. CDR1 SGDLS and CDR2 YYNGEE come from the germline V gene. This CDR3 spans 14 amino acids. The CDR3 DNA sequence: TGTGCCAGCAGCGTAAGGGACAGTACCTACGAGCAGTACTTC. Translated: CASSVRDSTYEQYF.

The chain carries TRBV6-5 and TRBJ1-4, with 7 positions matching TRBD1. Trimming cost V 7 bases and J 8 bases; bases outside gene matches: 10. This CDR3 contains 14 residues. From germline, CDR1 is MNHEY and CDR2 SVGAGI. CDR3 sequence reads: CASTSDRVGEKLFF. The CDR3 DNA reads TGTGCCAGCACCTCAGACAGGGTGGGAGAAAAACTGTTTTTT.

The rearrangement joins TRBV19 to TRBJ2-3, with a weak D call TRBD2 (7 bases). V lost 4 bases and J 2 bases, leaving 10 bases between the germline ends. CDR3 length: 14 amino acids. Germline V gene sequence: CDR1 LNHDA, CDR2 SQIVND (reference sequence). DNA of the CDR3: TGTGCCAGTAGTAATCGGGGGGCCACAGATACGCAGTATTTT. This gives the protein CASSNRGATDTQYF.

This sequence joins TRBV6-4 and TRBJ2-7, with 16 bases fitting TRBD2. The V and J ends lost 0 bases and 4 bases, in that order; junction bases with no gene match: 3. CDR1 is MRHNA and CDR2 is SNTAGT in the germline V gene. The CDR3 runs to 17 residues. DNA for the CDR3: TGTGCCAGCAGTGACTCCCTGGGACTAGCGGGAGGGTACGAGCAGTACTTC. This sequence encodes CASSDSLGLAGGYEQYF.

This clone was seen a few times. J is TRBJ2-7 and V is TRBV27; 10 positions match TRBD1. This CDR3 is built from 16 residues. V lost 6 bases to trimming and J lost 4 bases; unmatched junction nucleotides: 12. The germline V gene encodes CDR1 MNHEY and CDR2 SMNVEV (reference sequence). This chain's CDR3 is CASSLGTGDSKYEQYF. The CDR3, as DNA: TGTGCCAGCAGCTTAGGGACAGGGGATTCTAAGTACGAGCAGTACTTC.

There are a few counts of this clone. CDR3 DNA: TGTGCCAGCAGCCCTCAGGGGGGCGGTGGAAACACCATATATTTT. Encoded protein: CASSPQGGGGNTIYF. V is TRBV7-9 and J is TRBJ1-3; 7 nucleotides match TRBD1. With V trimmed by 5 bases and J by 3 bases, 7 bases remained unmatched. The CDR3 consists of 15 residues. Germline CDR1 and CDR2: SEHNR and FQNEAQ (reference sequence).

This clone was counted a few times. The same CDR3 is also encoded by other DNA sequences in this sample. In DNA form, the CDR3 reads TGTGCCACCAGCAGAGACGGGACTAGCGGCTACAATGAGCAGTTCTTC. Translated, it gives CATSRDGTSGYNEQFF. V usage is TRBV15 and J usage is TRBJ2-1; 11 bases align to TRBD2. This CDR3 comprises 16 residues. J gave up 3 bases and V 0 bases, and 1 base lay outside the gene matches. Germline CDR1 and CDR2: LNHNV and YYDKDF (reference sequence).

The rearrangement links TRBV27 to TRBJ2-2; TRBD2 is a possible D gene (6 bases). Trimming took 4 bases from V and 1 from J, leaving 13 bases between them. This CDR3 region has 16 residues. Germline CDR1 is MNHEY and CDR2 is SMNVEV (reference sequence). The CDR3 protein is CASSSVWRENTGELFF. The CDR3 DNA follows: TGTGCCAGCAGTTCCGTCTGGCGGGAGAACACCGGGGAGCTGTTTTTT.

This rearrangement joins TRBV18 to TRBJ2-7; 10 bases are a match to TRBD2. Germline CDR1 reads KGHSH; CDR2 reads LQKENI. This CDR3 is built from 18 residues. V lost 6 bases to trimming and J lost 5 bases; unmatched junction nucleotides: 19. The CDR3 nucleotides are TGTGCCAGCTCCCAAAACCGGGCTAGCGGGAGCGTTTCCCACGAGCAGTACTTC. Its protein is CASSQNRASGSVSHEQYF.

V is TRBV5-7 and J is TRBJ2-5; possible D gene TRBD2, 5 bases. TRBV5-7 is an open reading frame, and its role is uncertain. The CDR3 has 14 amino acids. V lost 2 bases, J lost 1 base, and 9 bases lay in between. The CDR3 DNA reads as TGTGCCAGCAGCTTTCGGGAATTCCAAGAGACCCAGTACTTC. Translated, it gives CASSFREFQETQYF.